This entry lists 5 T cell receptor beta chains sequenced from one sample in a study of graft-versus-host responses after intestinal transplantation. TCRdb's copy holds only in-frame clones and misses some; the assay was immunoSEQ multiplex PCR. This sample has 85,000 to 100,000 clones, with 92% found just once. These receptors' antigens are unknown. The specimen comprised unstimulated CD4+ T cells sorted from spleen or lymph node cells, sampled before intestinal transplant. The origin of the receptors is a human donor who received an intestinal transplant.

As concerns this clone: Other DNA sequences from this sample encode an identical CDR3 as well. The V and J genes are TRBV5-1 and TRBJ1-6; D call uncertain. The V and J ends lost 1 base and 0 bases respectively, with 8 bases between them. CDR3 length: 16 amino acids. Germline V lookup: CDR1 SGHRS, CDR2 YFSETQ. The CDR3: CASSLSGNSYNSPLHF. Written as DNA, the CDR3 is TGCGCCAGCAGCTTGTCGGGAAACTCCTATAATTCACCCCTCCACTTT.

The V and J genes are TRBV11-3 and TRBJ2-5, with D hard to call. The CDR3 totals 17 residues. CDR1 is SGHNT and CDR2 is YENEEA in the germline V gene. V gave up 0 bases and J gave up 4 bases, with 18 bases separating them. In DNA, the CDR3 is TGTGCCAGCAGCTTAGACGTAAATGCTAGGTTAGGAGAGACCCAGTACTTC. Protein product: CASSLDVNARLGETQYF.

The chain employs TRBV19 and TRBJ1-4, with D possibly being TRBD1 (6 bases). Between the trimmed V and J ends, which lost 1 base and 8 bases, there was a span of 17 bases. This CDR3 has 16 residues. Germline assignment: CDR1 LNHDA and CDR2 SQIVND (reference sequence). CDR3 sequence reads: CASSIGGAGEREKLFF. The CDR3 nucleotides are TGTGCCAGTAGTATAGGAGGAGCAGGGGAGAGAGAAAAACTGTTTTTT. Based on the CDR3 plus reference TRBV19 and TRBJ1-4, the full variable domain is DGGITQSPKYLFRKEGQNVTLSCEQNLNHDAMYWYRQDPGQGLRLIYYSQIVNDFQKGDIAEGYSVSREKKESFPLTVTSAQKNPTAFYLCASSIGGAGEREKLFFGSGTQLSVL.

Only a few counts were recorded for this clone. The chain is built from TRBV10-3 and TRBJ2-7; 9 bases are shared with TRBD1. Germline loops: CDR1 ENHRY, CDR2 SYGVKD. V gave up 8 bases and J gave up 3 bases; unmatched junction bases: 5. The CDR3 is 13 residues long. The CDR3 DNA sequence: TGTGCCATCGGCCGGGACAGGGACTACGAGCAGTACTTC. This translates into CAIGRDRDYEQYF.

The chain employs TRBV4-2 and TRBJ1-2; TRBD1 agrees at 7 bases. CDR1 and CDR2 (germline): LGHNA, YNFKEQ. V gave up 4 bases and J gave up 1 base; unmatched junction bases: 6. The CDR3 spans 15 residues. CDR3 residues: CASSRGTAINYGYTF. The CDR3 DNA reads TGTGCCAGCAGCCGCGGGACAGCAATTAACTATGGCTACACCTTC.